This T cell receptor (beta chain) was recorded in a study of T-cell memory formation after mild COVID-19. Study as a whole: Among the donors, TCR clusters were largely specific to each donor. Regarding the study as a whole: Clones that contracted from day 15 to 85 were balanced CD4/CD8, while later expanders leaned CD4+.

After removal of 7 bases from V and 4 bases from J, the junction contained 12 bases not matched to a gene. The CDR3 covers 16 residues. A few counts support this clonotype. Its antigen is unidentified. TCRdb analysed the 5' RACE reads with MiXCR anew, one entry per CDR3 protein. The table shows hundreds of thousands of distinct CDR3 sequences, with roughly 18% occurring only once. The clonotype originates from an adult woman who had mild COVID-19 (a few samples of this study predate the infection). Cell type and time point are not known. The chain couples TRBV12-3 or TRBV12-4 to TRBJ2-1; 8 positions agree with TRBD2. Sample: PBMCs or a T cell subset sorted from them (not recorded which). The CDR3 loop is CASILVAGLLYNEQFF. The CDR3 nucleotides read TGTGCCAGCATCCTAGTAGCGGGACTTTTATACAATGAGCAGTTCTTC.